Shown below are 14 T cell receptor beta chains from a single sample sequenced in a study of blood T cell repertoires in COVID-19. The method was immunoSEQ multiplex PCR; TCRdb's version includes in-frame clones alone and lacks a portion of them. The profile shows about 370,000 clones, 80% to 90% of them singletons. Sequenced material: PBMCs or T cells enriched from blood (not recorded which). These receptors all stem from a man aged 18 to 29 who had recovered from COVID-19.

The chain has TRBV11-2 and TRBJ2-3, with D unclear. CDR3 length: 13 residues. V lost 5 bases to trimming and J lost 4 bases, with 10 bases between them. The germline CDR1 and CDR2 sequences are SGHAT and FQNNGV. For the CDR3, the DNA is TGTGCCAGCAGCCCCACTACTCCAGATACGCAGTATTTT. Translating it yields CASSPTTPDTQYF.

This chain joins TRBV7-6 and TRBJ1-2; 10 bases map to TRBD1. V shed 1 base and J 4 bases; nucleotides not matched to a gene: 6. The CDR3 spans 16 residues. CDR1 is SGHVS and CDR2 is FNYEAQ in the germline V gene. The CDR3 sequence is CASSLEETGGVYGYTF. The CDR3 region has the DNA TGTGCCAGCAGCTTAGAAGAGACAGGGGGCGTCTATGGCTACACCTTC.

The sample holds a few counts of this clone. The chain carries TRBV6-5 and TRBJ1-6; D is undetermined. The CDR3 extends over 15 amino acids. The germline V and J ends were trimmed by 2 bases and 9 bases, with 14 bases remaining between them. Germline V gives CDR1 MNHEY, CDR2 SVGAGI. DNA for the CDR3: TGTGCCAGCAGTTACGACCGTGACTTGGGTTCACCCCTCCACTTT. This sequence encodes CASSYDRDLGSPLHF.

The J gene is TRBJ2-6, the V gene TRBV19, with 10 bases matching TRBD1. Germline assignment: CDR1 LNHDA and CDR2 SQIVND (reference sequence). This CDR3 region has 16 residues. V lost 7 bases and J lost 2; bases outside the gene matches: 5. CDR3 sequence (DNA): TGTGCCAGTACGGGACAGGGGAGGACTGGGGCCAACGTCCTGACTTTC. It translates to CASTGQGRTGANVLTF.

The V call is TRBV6-2 or TRBV6-3, the J call TRBJ2-7; D possibly corresponds to TRBD1 (6 bases). The germline V and J ends were trimmed by 4 bases and 7 bases, with 17 bases remaining between them. The CDR3 sequence is 14 residues long. CDR1 and CDR2 from the germline V gene are MNHEY and SVGEGT. The CDR3, as DNA: TGTGCCAGCAGTTCAGGGGTTCCCCCTTGGGAGCAGTACTTC. This encodes CASSSGVPPWEQYF.

The CDR3 region has the DNA TGTGCCAGTAGAGGACAGGGATACACTGAAGCTTTCTTT. This codes for CASRGQGYTEAFF. The V and J genes are TRBV19 and TRBJ1-1, with TRBD1 identical over 8 bases. In germline, CDR1 is LNHDA, CDR2 SQIVND (reference sequence). This CDR3 has 13 residues. With V trimmed by 6 bases and J by 3 bases, 3 bases remained unmatched.

J is TRBJ2-7 and V is TRBV7-2, with 9 bases matching TRBD2. Germline lookup yields CDR1 SGHTA and CDR2 FQGNSA. The CDR3 runs 13 residues. The junction had 3 bases not matched to a gene; V was cut back by 5 bases and J by 4 bases. CDR3 amino acids: CASSTTSGYEQYF. The CDR3 nucleotides read TGTGCCAGCAGCACAACTAGCGGGTACGAGCAGTACTTC.

The chain recombines TRBV12-3 or TRBV12-4 with TRBJ1-1; the D gene is possibly TRBD1 (5 bases). V dropped 7 bases and J dropped 4 bases, with 13 bases sitting between them. This CDR3 is 13 amino acids long. This CDR3 reads CASIGGGLTEAFF. CDR3 bases: TGTGCCAGCATTGGGGGGGGACTCACTGAAGCTTTCTTT.

The chain combines TRBV7-9 with TRBJ2-3; D might be TRBD1 (6 bases). The length of the CDR3 is 13 residues. Trimming cost V 6 bases and J 6 bases, with 13 bases left between them. Germline V lookup: CDR1 SEHNR, CDR2 FQNEAQ (reference sequence). CDR3 nucleotides: TGTGCCAGCAGATTACAGGGTGGGGATACGCAGTATTTT. It yields the protein CASRLQGGDTQYF.

The CDR3 DNA reads as TGCGCCAGCAGAAGGGAGGGTAACACTGAAGCTTTCTTT. This sequence encodes CASRREGNTEAFF. The V call is TRBV5-1, the J call TRBJ1-1, with D unclear. Germline CDR1 and CDR2: SGHRS and YFSETQ. The V gene lost 5 bases and the J gene lost 2 bases, with 10 bases spanning the gap. The CDR3 totals 13 residues.

The chain recombines TRBV2 with TRBJ2-4; 7 nucleotides align to TRBD1. V lost 7 bases, J lost 7 bases, and 10 bases stayed unmatched. CDR1 and CDR2 (germline): SNHLY, FYNNEI. The CDR3 sequence is 14 residues long. CDR3 residues: CASIRYVTGNIQYF. DNA for the CDR3: TGTGCCAGCATTAGATACGTGACAGGGAACATTCAGTACTTC.

This chain links TRBV19 with TRBJ1-2; D may be TRBD1 (5 bases). The V gene's germline CDR1 is LNHDA and CDR2 SQIVND (reference sequence). V was clipped by 6 bases and J by 5 bases, with 13 bases between them. The CDR3 covers 13 residues. The CDR3 is CASSSGVGYGYTF. Written as DNA, the CDR3 is TGTGCCAGTAGCTCGGGGGTTGGGTATGGCTACACCTTC.

The CDR3 spells CASSLGTSGSAYNEQFF. The CDR3 DNA follows: TGTGCCAGCAGCTTGGGGACTAGCGGGAGTGCCTACAATGAGCAGTTCTTC. The chain employs TRBV5-5 and TRBJ2-1, with 13 bases matching TRBD2. The CDR3 is 17 residues long. CDR1 and CDR2 from the germline V gene are SGHKS and YYEKEE (reference sequence). Trimming removed 0 bases from V and 2 bases from J; junction bases left unmatched: 2.

The V call is TRBV7-3, the J call TRBJ2-3; D remains ambiguous. Germline V CDR1 and CDR2: SGHTA, FQGTGA. Deletions cut 0 bases from V and 6 bases from J, with 10 bases between. The CDR3 totals 14 residues. The DNA for the CDR3 is TGTGCCAGCAGCTTAACGGTGTCGCGCGATACGCAGTATTTT. Protein product: CASSLTVSRDTQYF.